What follows are 28 T cell receptor beta chains derived from one specimen sequenced in a study of CD8 T cells in ankylosing spondylitis. Each CDR3 protein gets one entry after TCRdb re-called the 5' RACE reads with MiXCR. The table includes 500,000 to 650,000 distinct CDR3 sequences, roughly 5.2% detected once. Study results and caveats: One TCR beta motif, made up of roughly 8 highly homologous variants, appeared characteristic of ankylosing spondylitis blood.

Antigen specificity for these receptors is unknown. The sample was blood, either unsorted or a sorted T cell fraction (not recorded which). These receptors were taken from a male donor with ankylosing spondylitis.

This clonotype has at least ten counts. The chain recombines TRBV7-2 with TRBJ2-7; no clear D gene. The germline gives CDR1 SGHTA, CDR2 FQGNSA. The CDR3 covers 17 residues. The V end was cut by 1 base, the J end by 1 base, with 17 bases between. The CDR3: CASSLVDWAPSSYEQYF. The CDR3 DNA reads as TGTGCCAGCAGCTTAGTGGATTGGGCACCGTCATCCTACGAGCAGTACTTC.

Of note for this clonotype: A much larger clone differs from this one at a single base, so this may be a read error. The conserved phenylalanine or tryptophan is not found at the CDR3 terminus, so this likely reflects a read error. The rearrangement links TRBV6-2 or TRBV6-3 to TRBJ2-2; D tentatively fits TRBD1 or TRBD2 (5 bases each). CDR3 size: 15 residues. The germline V gene has CDR1 MNHEY and CDR2 SVGEGT. V shed 7 bases and J shed 4 bases, with 16 bases lying between them. For the CDR3, the DNA is TGTGCCAGCACCGAGAGGGGATGGGGCACCGGGGAGCTGTTTCTT. It translates to CASTERGWGTGELFL.

This clonotype was counted a few times. This chain links TRBV29-1 with TRBJ2-1; TRBD2 aligns across 7 bases. V gave up 3 bases and J gave up 6 bases; unmatched junction bases: 14. The CDR3 loop spans 16 amino acids. Germline-derived CDR1 and CDR2 are SQVTM and ANQGSEA. The CDR3 DNA reads TGCAGCGTTGATTCCCGGCCGGGGAGGGCTCCCAATGAGCAGTTCTTC. The encoded protein is CSVDSRPGRAPNEQFF.

This chain joins TRBV28 and TRBJ2-7; 9 bases align to TRBD1. Unmatched junction bases numbered 9, after V lost 4 bases and J lost 2 bases. Germline V CDR1 and CDR2: MDHEN, SYDVKM. The CDR3 has 16 amino acids. CDR3 loop: CASSYLLGQGPYEQYF. The DNA for the CDR3 is TGTGCCAGCAGTTATCTCCTGGGACAGGGACCCTACGAGCAGTACTTC.

This clonotype occurred many times. This sequence joins TRBV6-5 and TRBJ2-1; no firm D call. V lost 2 bases, J lost 4 bases, and 6 bases lay in between. The germline gives CDR1 MNHEY, CDR2 SVGAGI. The CDR3 extends over 13 amino acids. The chain's CDR3 is CASSYAPYNEQFF. In DNA, the CDR3 is TGTGCCAGCAGTTACGCTCCGTACAATGAGCAGTTCTTC.

This clonotype has a count of ten or more. The gene calls are TRBV15 and TRBJ2-1; 7 bases are shared with TRBD2. From germline, CDR1 is LNHNV and CDR2 YYDKDF (reference sequence). The CDR3 loop spans 17 amino acids. The V segment lost 3 bases and the J segment 3 bases; nucleotides outside the gene matches: 11. DNA of the CDR3: TGTGCCACCAGCAGTCCCGCGAGGGGAGGGAACTACAATGAGCAGTTCTTC. Translated: CATSSPARGGNYNEQFF. The full variable domain, its missing parts supplied by reference TRBV15 and TRBJ2-1, is DAMVIQNPRYQVTQFGKPVTLSCSQTLNHNVMYWYQQKSSQAPKLLFHYYDKDFNNEADTPDNFQSRRPNTSFCFLDIRSPGLGDTAMYLCATSSPARGGNYNEQFFGPGTRLTVL.

The chain combines TRBV7-8 with TRBJ1-2, with 7 positions matching TRBD1. The CDR3 contains 14 residues. V lost 4 bases, J lost 7 bases, and 9 bases stayed unmatched. Germline V lookup: CDR1 SGHVS, CDR2 FQNEAQ. CDR3 sequence reads: CASSSRTGGSGYTF. In DNA form, the CDR3 reads TGTGCCAGCAGCTCACGGACAGGTGGCTCTGGCTACACCTTC.

This clonotype has at least ten counts. The chain carries TRBV15 and TRBJ1-1; D call uncertain. The CDR3 is 14 amino acids. Trimming pared 1 base from V and 2 bases from J, leaving 8 bases between. CDR1 and CDR2 (germline): LNHNV, YYDKDF (reference sequence). The CDR3 nucleotides read TGTGCCACCAGCAGAGTCCGGAGAAACACTGAAGCTTTCTTT. This encodes CATSRVRRNTEAFF.

This clonotype was picked up many times. The chain links TRBV20-1 to TRBJ2-1, with TRBD1 identical over 9 bases. The germline V gene has CDR1 DFQATT and CDR2 SNEGSKA (reference sequence). This CDR3 spans 15 amino acids. J gave up 5 bases and V 0 bases, and 5 bases lay outside the gene matches. The CDR3 DNA is TGCAGTGCTAGAGAAGGGACAGGGAGACACAATGAGCAGTTCTTC. Its protein is CSAREGTGRHNEQFF.

This clonotype was counted a few times. J is TRBJ1-5 and V is TRBV6-5, with D maybe TRBD1 (5 bases). The length of the CDR3 is 13 residues. Per the germline V gene, CDR1 is MNHEY and CDR2 is SVGAGI. V lost 5 bases, J lost 5 bases, and 10 bases lay in between. The CDR3 loop is CASSIDSYQPQHF. The CDR3 DNA follows: TGTGCCAGCAGTATCGACAGCTATCAGCCCCAGCATTTT.

There are a few counts of this clonotype. V usage is TRBV7-6 and J usage is TRBJ2-7; D gene uncertain. The V gene's germline CDR1 is SGHVS and CDR2 FNYEAQ. V was clipped by 2 bases and J by 6 bases, with 11 bases between them. This CDR3 has 13 residues. The CDR3 spells CASSLRLLSEQYF. The CDR3 region has the DNA TGTGCCAGCAGCTTACGCCTGCTTTCCGAGCAGTACTTC.

This clonotype was seen ten or more times. The rearrangement uses TRBV6-5 and TRBJ1-1, with a weak D call TRBD1 (5 bases). With 0 bases removed from V and 6 bases from J, the gap between germline ends came to 23 bases. This CDR3 region has 18 residues. Germline V gives CDR1 MNHEY, CDR2 SVGAGI. CDR3 loop: CASSYSFRGPRGAPEAFF. Here the CDR3 DNA reads TGTGCCAGCAGTTACTCGTTTCGGGGCCCGAGAGGAGCTCCTGAAGCTTTCTTT.

There are many counts of this clonotype. The V and J genes are TRBV12-3 or TRBV12-4 and TRBJ2-7; TRBD1 or TRBD2 may be the D gene (5 bases each). This CDR3 has 13 residues. V lost 5 bases and J lost 9, with 17 bases in between. The CDR3 DNA reads as TGTGCCAGCAGTCCACGGGACGCGGTCGGGCAGTACTTC. This translates into CASSPRDAVGQYF.

This clonotype was found a few times. The chain recombines TRBV12-3 or TRBV12-4 with TRBJ1-2, with D possibly TRBD1 on 5 matching bases. The CDR3 spans 15 residues. With 7 bases removed from V and 3 bases from J, the gap between germline ends came to 18 bases. The CDR3 protein is CASTLLEGSYYGYTF. The CDR3 coding sequence is TGTGCCAGCACCCTCCTGGAGGGGTCCTACTATGGCTACACCTTC.

This clonotype was found many times. This chain connects TRBV7-2 to TRBJ1-1; 10 bases align to TRBD1. The CDR3 totals 17 residues. The germline CDR1 and CDR2 sequences are SGHTA and FQGNSA. V trimming: 6 bases; J trimming: 4 bases; junction bases outside the gene matches: 14. The CDR3 sequence: CASRARQGAERFTEAFF. CDR3 coding DNA: TGTGCCAGCAGGGCACGACAGGGGGCGGAGAGGTTCACTGAAGCTTTCTTT.

This clonotype was seen many times. The chain carries TRBV27 and TRBJ2-6, with no clear D. Germline V CDR1 and CDR2: MNHEY, SMNVEV (reference sequence). CDR3 length: 13 amino acids. V shed 6 bases and J shed 0 bases, with 3 bases lying between them. The CDR3 loop is CASRNSGANVLTF. CDR3 nucleotides: TGTGCCAGCAGGAACTCTGGGGCCAACGTCCTGACTTTC.

This clonotype was recorded many times. The chain couples TRBV29-1 to TRBJ2-5; 10 nucleotides line up with TRBD2. The trim removed 5 bases at V and 1 base at J, leaving 7 bases unmatched. CDR1 SQVTM and CDR2 ANQGSEA come from the germline V gene. The CDR3 has 15 residues. The chain's CDR3 is CSVSGTSVPQETQYF. The DNA of the CDR3 is TGCAGCGTTTCTGGGACTAGCGTGCCCCAAGAGACCCAGTACTTC.

This clonotype was recorded many times. The chain employs TRBV20-1 and TRBJ2-1, with a possible D match to TRBD2 (5 bases). The CDR3 spans 13 residues. The ends were cut back, 0 bases at V and 10 bases at J, with 13 bases in the middle. Germline V gene data show CDR1 as DFQATT and CDR2 as SNEGSKA (reference sequence). CDR3 protein: CSARDRGGREQFF. The DNA of the CDR3 is TGCAGTGCTAGAGATCGTGGAGGCAGGGAGCAGTTCTTC.

This clonotype was seen ten or more times. The rearrangement joins TRBV29-1 to TRBJ1-1, with D hard to call. In germline, CDR1 is SQVTM, CDR2 ANQGSEA. The CDR3 contains 13 residues. Trimming stripped 6 bases from V and 0 bases from J, with 11 bases between. The CDR3 DNA is TGCAGCGTGAAGGTTGCGATGAACACTGAAGCTTTCTTT. Protein sequence: CSVKVAMNTEAFF.

This clonotype has a count of ten or more. Mismatch with germline at one junction end may stem from a read error. The rearrangement uses TRBV29-1 and TRBJ1-1; D not certain. The CDR3 is 14 residues long. Germline-derived CDR1 and CDR2 are SQVTM and ANQGSEA. This CDR3 reads CSVEGSYMNTEAFF. The CDR3 bases are TGCAGCGTTGAAGGCAGCTACATGAACACGGAAGCTTTCTTT.

This clonotype was recorded many times. The V gene is TRBV4-1, the J gene TRBJ1-2; no firm D call. Per the germline V gene, CDR1 is MGHRA and CDR2 is YSYEKL. The CDR3 spans 15 residues. V lost 4 bases, J lost 4 bases, and 16 bases lay in between. CDR3: CASSRLGSPLYGYTF. The CDR3 region has the DNA TGCGCCAGCAGCCGGCTCGGGTCGCCCCTCTATGGCTACACCTTC.

The CDR3 coding sequence is TGTGCCAGCAGTGAAGCGGGTGGATCCTACGAGCAGTACTTC. This gives the protein CASSEAGGSYEQYF. The rearrangement links TRBV6-1 to TRBJ2-7; unclear D gene. Trimming stripped 0 bases from V and 1 base from J, with 7 bases between. The V gene's germline CDR1 is MNHNS and CDR2 SASEGT. The CDR3 contains 14 residues.

This clonotype was seen a handful of times. CDR3 in DNA: TGCGCCAGCAGTGGGTCACCCGGGTCGTACAATGAGCAGTTCTTC. Encoded protein: CASSGSPGSYNEQFF. The chain recombines TRBV5-1 with TRBJ2-1, with no clear D. The CDR3 sequence is 15 residues long. With 5 bases removed from V and 4 bases from J, the gap between germline ends came to 16 bases. Germline CDR1 SGHRS, CDR2 YFSETQ.

Only a few counts were recorded for this clonotype. V usage is TRBV11-2 and J usage is TRBJ2-3; 10 nucleotides line up with TRBD2. V lost 5 bases to trimming and J lost 5 bases; unmatched junction nucleotides: 4. This CDR3 is built from 14 residues. Germline V gene data show CDR1 as SGHAT and CDR2 as FQNNGV. CDR3 region: CASSRTSGRDTQYF. DNA for the CDR3: TGTGCCAGCAGCCGGACTAGCGGAAGAGATACGCAGTATTTT.

As to this clonotype: This may stem from a read error, because a much larger clone lies one nucleotide away. The genes are TRBV5-1 and TRBJ2-5, with TRBD1 matching 8 bases. CDR1 SGHRS and CDR2 YFSETQ come from the germline V gene. V shed 1 base and J 4 bases; nucleotides not matched to a gene: 6. This CDR3 is 15 amino acids long. The CDR3 coding sequence is TGCGCCAGCAGCTTGATGGGACAGGAGGGAGAGACCCAGTACTTC. Amino acid sequence: CASSLMGQEGETQYF.

This clonotype was counted ten times or more. The chain combines TRBV20-1 with TRBJ2-7; 7 nucleotides match TRBD2. The CDR3 length is 16 residues. Germline V gene sequence: CDR1 DFQATT, CDR2 SNEGSKA (reference sequence). Unmatched junction bases numbered 14, after V lost 3 bases and J lost 3 bases. CDR3 protein: CSARPIGARGSYEQYF. CDR3 DNA sequence: TGCAGTGCTAGGCCCATAGGGGCCCGCGGGAGCTACGAGCAGTACTTC.

This clonotype appeared many times. The gene calls are TRBV7-2 and TRBJ2-1; 8 bases agree with TRBD2. The CDR3 runs to 14 residues. The V segment lost 0 bases and the J segment 13 bases; nucleotides outside the gene matches: 8. CDR1 is SGHTA, CDR2 FQGNSA, per germline. The CDR3 DNA reads as TGTGCCAGCAGCTTAGCGCACGGGGGACTAGTACAGTTCTTC. Translating it yields CASSLAHGGLVQFF.

This clonotype was seen at least ten times. The rearrangement links TRBV28 to TRBJ2-1; 9 bases agree with TRBD2. Looked up from germline, CDR1 is MDHEN and CDR2 is SYDVKM. Germline trimming cut 2 bases from V and 0 bases from J; bases unmatched to any gene: 8. This CDR3 has 18 amino acids. Here the CDR3 reads CASSLTGGGAVSYNEQFF. The CDR3 DNA reads as TGTGCCAGCAGTTTAACGGGCGGGGGGGCCGTCTCCTACAATGAGCAGTTCTTC. Filled out from reference TRBV28 and TRBJ2-1, the complete variable domain reads DVKVTQSSRYLVKRTGEKVFLECVQDMDHENMFWYRQDPGLGLRLIYFSYDVKMKEKGDIPEGYSVSREKKERFSLILESASTNQTSMYLCASSLTGGGAVSYNEQFFGPGTRLTVL.